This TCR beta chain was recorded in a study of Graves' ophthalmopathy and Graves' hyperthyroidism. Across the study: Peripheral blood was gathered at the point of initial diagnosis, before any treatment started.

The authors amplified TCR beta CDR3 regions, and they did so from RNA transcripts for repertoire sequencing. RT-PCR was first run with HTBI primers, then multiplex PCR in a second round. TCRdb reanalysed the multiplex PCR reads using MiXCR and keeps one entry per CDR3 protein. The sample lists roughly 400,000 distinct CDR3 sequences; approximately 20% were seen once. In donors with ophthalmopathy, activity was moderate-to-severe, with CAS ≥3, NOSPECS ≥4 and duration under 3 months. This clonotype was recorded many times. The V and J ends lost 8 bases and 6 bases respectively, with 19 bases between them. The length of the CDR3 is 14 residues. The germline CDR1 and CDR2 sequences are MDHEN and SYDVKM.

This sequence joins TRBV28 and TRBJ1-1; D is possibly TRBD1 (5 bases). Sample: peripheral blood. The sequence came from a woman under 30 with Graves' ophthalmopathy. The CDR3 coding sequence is TGTGCCAGCGGACTCAGGGCAACAGTGGCTGAAGCTTTCTTT. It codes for CASGLRATVAEAFF. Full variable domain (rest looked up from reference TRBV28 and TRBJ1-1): DVKVTQSSRYLVKRTGEKVFLECVQDMDHENMFWYRQDPGLGLRLIYFSYDVKMKEKGDIPEGYSVSREKKERFSLILESASTNQTSMYLCASGLRATVAEAFFGQGTRLTVV.